One and the same sample provided the 20 T cell receptor beta chains below, sequenced in a study of regulatory T cells in long-lasting Graves disease. Noted time point: persistent/refractory GD, antithyroid drugs over 5 years with positive TRAb. There was RNA extracted from PBMCs, and the TCR library was made from it. For TCR beta, libraries came from iRepertoire HTBI primers and Arm-PCR of CDR3 regions. Each CDR3 protein gets one entry after TCRdb re-called the multiplex PCR reads with MiXCR. The top ten clones hold less than 15% of a sample with around 460,000 distinct CDR3 sequences, approximately 23% of them seen once. Sequencing used peripheral blood mononuclear cells (PBMCs), obtained when the disease was refractory, from a patient treated with antithyroid drugs. These receptors all stem from a female donor with Graves disease.

V and J are TRBV6-5 and TRBJ2-7, with D perhaps given as TRBD1 or TRBD2 (5 bases each). The CDR3 totals 15 residues. The V gene lost 0 bases and the J gene lost 4 bases, with 13 bases spanning the gap. CDR1 MNHEY and CDR2 SVGAGI come from the germline V gene. CDR3 nucleotide sequence: TGTGCCAGCAGTTACTCGGGACGGGCGGGTTACGAGCAGTACTTC. Residues: CASSYSGRAGYEQYF.

This clonotype was detected only a few times. The V gene is TRBV6-1, the J gene TRBJ2-2, with D maybe TRBD1 (5 bases). There are 15 residues in the CDR3. Trimming stripped 6 bases from V and 6 bases from J, with 17 bases between. Germline values: CDR1 MNHNS, CDR2 SASEGT. CDR3 in amino acids: CASSQGVRFAGELFF. Written as DNA, the CDR3 is TGTGCCAGCAGCCAAGGGGTACGGTTCGCCGGGGAGCTGTTTTTT.

This clonotype was seen ten or more times. V gene TRBV27 combines with J gene TRBJ1-1, with a tentative D call TRBD1 (5 bases). V lost 6 bases, J lost 0 bases, and 11 bases lay in between. The CDR3 extends over 14 amino acids. Germline loops: CDR1 MNHEY, CDR2 SMNVEV (reference sequence). CDR3 in DNA: TGTGCCAGCAGGCCGACAGCCCTGAACACTGAAGCTTTCTTT. Translated: CASRPTALNTEAFF.

Only one count was recorded for this clonotype. This sequence is one base from a far larger clone and is likely a read error. J is TRBJ1-5 and V is TRBV6-2 or TRBV6-3; D is unclear. V lost 2 bases to trimming and J lost 2 bases, with 13 bases between them. CDR3 length: 16 amino acids. The germline V gene encodes CDR1 MNHEY and CDR2 SVGEGT. CDR3 sequence (DNA): TGTGCCAGCAGTTACGATGACTGGGGTGGCAATCAGCCCCAGCATTTT. Its translation is CASSYDDWGGNQPQHF.

V usage is TRBV12-3 or TRBV12-4 and J usage is TRBJ2-2; 8 bases match TRBD1. With 4 bases clipped from V and 5 bases from J, the junction kept 9 bases outside the gene matches. The CDR3 totals 16 residues. In nucleotides, the CDR3 is TGTGCCAGCAGTTGGCGAGGACAGGGCCAGACCGGGGAGCTGTTTTTT. It yields the protein CASSWRGQGQTGELFF.

CDR3 DNA sequence: TGTGCCAGCAGCGCCTGGGGTAGCGGGAGGCACGAGCAGTACTTC. Translation gives CASSAWGSGRHEQYF. The chain recombines TRBV11-2 with TRBJ2-7; TRBD2 agrees at 10 bases. Trimming at V came to 5 bases and at J to 5 bases, leaving 9 bases not matched to a gene. The CDR3 is 15 amino acids. From germline, CDR1 is SGHAT and CDR2 FQNNGV.

This sequence joins TRBV28 and TRBJ2-3; TRBD1 matches 7 bases. The V gene end was trimmed by 6 bases and the J gene end by 4 bases; junction bases not matched to a gene: 4. The CDR3 is made up of 13 amino acids. CDR1 and CDR2 from the germline V gene are MDHEN and SYDVKM. Here the CDR3 reads CASSPTGADTQYF. CDR3 DNA sequence: TGTGCCAGCAGCCCTACAGGGGCAGATACGCAGTATTTT.

This clonotype was recorded a few times. In DNA form, the CDR3 reads TGTGCCAGCAGCCGCCCGGGACACGTCAACACCGGGGAGCTGTTTTTT. This sequence encodes CASSRPGHVNTGELFF. This chain uses TRBV14 with TRBJ2-2; D is perhaps TRBD1 (6 bases). Looked up from germline, CDR1 is SGHDN and CDR2 is FVKESK. Between the trimmed V and J ends, which lost 4 bases and 2 bases, there was a span of 14 bases. The CDR3 has 16 amino acids.

This sequence joins TRBV14 and TRBJ2-7; D might be TRBD1 or TRBD2, each matching 5 bases. This CDR3 comprises 15 residues. The V gene's germline CDR1 is SGHDN and CDR2 FVKESK. Trimming pared 6 bases from V and 7 bases from J, leaving 22 bases between. The CDR3 sequence is CASSLRDRPSWEQYF. The CDR3 DNA is TGTGCCAGCAGTCTCCGGGACCGCCCGTCTTGGGAGCAGTACTTC.

Comment on this clonotype: A much bigger clone sits one base away, suggesting this may be a read error. V and J are TRBV28 and TRBJ1-5; TRBD1 aligns across 8 bases. The germline V gene has CDR1 MDHEN and CDR2 SYDVKM. Losses at the gene ends were 6 bases for V and 9 bases for J; bases not matched to a gene: 7. The CDR3 runs 13 residues. The CDR3 protein is CASSQGAPRPQHF. CDR3 DNA sequence: TGTGCCAGCAGCCAGGGGGCACCCCGGCCCCAGCATTTT.

This clonotype has at least ten counts. This rearrangement joins TRBV15 to TRBJ2-7; 10 positions match TRBD2. CDR1 and CDR2 (germline): LNHNV, YYDKDF (reference sequence). This CDR3 contains 18 residues. Trimming at V came to 0 bases and at J to 2 bases, leaving 10 bases not matched to a gene. CDR3 amino acids: CATSRDWGRGLAAYEQYF. CDR3 DNA sequence: TGTGCCACCAGCAGAGATTGGGGGCGAGGACTAGCGGCCTACGAGCAGTACTTC.

This chain uses TRBV5-1 with TRBJ1-4; TRBD1 might be the D (5 bases). This CDR3 has 15 residues. CDR1 SGHRS and CDR2 YFSETQ come from the germline V gene. Trimming shortened V by 0 bases and J by 6 bases, and 12 bases separated the two germline ends. In nucleotides, the CDR3 is TGCGCCAGCAGCTTGGAGGGGCGACGTGATGAAAAACTGTTTTTT. Translated: CASSLEGRRDEKLFF.

This clonotype was found a few times. The chain employs TRBV27 and TRBJ1-6; D not certain. This CDR3 contains 14 residues. Trimming took off 2 bases at V and 8 bases at J, with 10 bases between the two ends. Germline V gene sequence: CDR1 MNHEY, CDR2 SMNVEV (reference sequence). DNA for the CDR3: TGTGCCAGCAGTTTAGGGCATGGGGATTCACCCCTCCACTTT. Residues: CASSLGHGDSPLHF.

This clonotype has a handful of counts. The chain recombines TRBV30 with TRBJ2-7; D may be TRBD1 (6 bases). Germline CDR1 is GTSNPN and CDR2 is SVGIG (reference sequence). The CDR3 spans 15 residues. Between the trimmed V and J ends, which lost 3 bases and 3 bases, there was a span of 18 bases. The CDR3 DNA follows: TGTGCCTGGAGCGGTGTCGGGACAACCGTCTACGAGCAGTACTTC. It is translated as CAWSGVGTTVYEQYF.

This clonotype has a count of ten or more. The chain combines TRBV2 with TRBJ2-4; maybe TRBD1 (6 bases). Trimming pared 2 bases from V and 0 bases from J, leaving 8 bases between. The CDR3 totals 15 residues. Germline CDR1 is SNHLY and CDR2 is FYNNEI. The CDR3, as DNA: TGTGCCAGCAGTGAACAGGGGATAGCCAAAAACATTCAGTACTTC. It is translated as CASSEQGIAKNIQYF.

This clonotype was seen at least ten times. This chain joins TRBV27 and TRBJ2-7; 7 bases map to TRBD2. After removal of 6 bases from V and 5 bases from J, the junction contained 10 bases not matched to a gene. Germline V gene sequence: CDR1 MNHEY, CDR2 SMNVEV (reference sequence). This CDR3 spans 14 amino acids. CDR3 residues: CASRSRGGADEQYF. The CDR3, as DNA: TGTGCCAGCAGATCTCGGGGAGGGGCGGACGAGCAGTACTTC.

This clonotype was counted at least ten times. J is TRBJ2-7 and V is TRBV28; D unclear. V was shortened by 5 bases and J by 6 bases, with 17 bases between the two germline ends. The V gene's germline CDR1 is MDHEN and CDR2 SYDVKM. The CDR3 sequence is 14 residues long. Here the CDR3 DNA reads TGTGCCAGCAGTACTCACGTTGGGGATCGCGAGCAGTACTTC. Amino acid sequence: CASSTHVGDREQYF.

The gene calls are TRBV9 and TRBJ1-2; TRBD1 aligns across 9 bases. The CDR3 runs 14 residues. Germline CDR1 reads SGDLS; CDR2 reads YYNGEE. With V trimmed by 4 bases and J by 6 bases, 7 bases remained unmatched. The CDR3 DNA is TGTGCCAGCAGCCGCCTACAGGGGGCGCATGGCTACACCTTC. Translation: CASSRLQGAHGYTF.

This chain links TRBV7-2 with TRBJ2-2; D perhaps matches TRBD1 (5 bases). CDR3 length: 16 residues. Trimming shortened V by 5 bases and J by 8 bases, and 21 bases separated the two germline ends. Germline CDR1 SGHTA, CDR2 FQGNSA. CDR3 sequence reads: CASSPRVGAVGGELFF. The CDR3 DNA reads TGTGCCAGCAGCCCCCGAGTAGGGGCTGTCGGTGGGGAGCTGTTTTTT.

This clonotype was found many times. This chain joins TRBV3-1 and TRBJ1-1; D gene uncertain. This CDR3 region has 14 residues. The V end lost 1 base, the J end lost 1 base, and 7 bases lay between the germline ends. Germline V gene lookup returns CDR1 LGHDT and CDR2 YNNKEL (reference sequence). CDR3: CASSQVYGNTEAFF. The CDR3 region has the DNA TGTGCCAGCAGCCAAGTATACGGGAACACTGAAGCTTTCTTT.